Each of the 15 T cell receptor beta chains below was sequenced from the same sample in a study of OX40 agonist ivuxolimab in advanced cancers. Repertoires were generated with immunoSEQ multiplex PCR, while TCRdb's copy carries only in-frame clones and drops some. This table has tens of thousands of clones, more than 75% appearing once. This specimen was CD4+ or CD8+ T cells sorted from blood, taken in a trial of the OX40 agonist ivuxolimab. Every receptor here comes from an adult with an advanced solid tumor such as melanoma, head and neck, liver or kidney cancer.

V gene TRBV6-5 combines with J gene TRBJ2-5; TRBD2 might be the D (5 bases). This CDR3 is built from 16 residues. Germline V gene sequence: CDR1 MNHEY, CDR2 SVGAGI. V lost 0 bases to trimming and J lost 8 bases, with 19 bases between them. DNA for the CDR3: TGTGCCAGCAGTTACTCTCGGAGGATGCCTTCCCCAACCCAGTACTTC. It yields the protein CASSYSRRMPSPTQYF.

This chain connects TRBV21-1 to TRBJ1-3. TRBV21-1 is an annotated pseudogene. This CDR3 spans 18 amino acids. The CDR3 nucleotides are TGTGCCAGCAGCAAAAAAGCTTTGGCGGGCGTACCTGGAAACACCATATATTTT. Its translation: CASSKKALAGVPGNTIYF.

The chain carries TRBV19 and TRBJ2-5; 9 nucleotides match TRBD1. Germline lookup yields CDR1 LNHDA and CDR2 SQIVND (reference sequence). CDR3 length: 15 amino acids. J lost 9 bases, V lost 6 bases, and 14 bases had no gene match. The CDR3 here is CASRDPGQGSRAQYF. As DNA, the CDR3 is TGTGCCAGTAGGGACCCGGGACAGGGAAGTAGGGCCCAGTACTTC.

In DNA, the CDR3 is TGTGCCAGCAGTTCCGGACAGGGCGGCCAGCCCCAGCATTTT. It specifies CASSSGQGGQPQHF. The chain combines TRBV6-1 with TRBJ1-5; TRBD1 matches at 8 bases. The germline gives CDR1 MNHNS, CDR2 SASEGT. V lost 5 bases to trimming and J lost 7 bases; unmatched junction nucleotides: 7. The CDR3 is made up of 14 amino acids.

The chain joins TRBV5-1 to TRBJ2-5; TRBD1 is a possible D gene (6 bases). Germline V gene data show CDR1 as SGHRS and CDR2 as YFSETQ. The CDR3 has 13 residues. The V and J ends lost 0 bases and 3 bases respectively, with 6 bases between them. The CDR3, as DNA: TGCGCCAGCAGCTTGGGACAGGAAGAGACCCAGTACTTC. Translated: CASSLGQEETQYF.

The V and J genes are TRBV28 and TRBJ1-5, with D perhaps TRBD1 (5 bases). This CDR3 is built from 14 residues. V was cut by 8 bases and J by 4 bases, with 15 bases left in between. The germline gives CDR1 MDHEN, CDR2 SYDVKM. The CDR3 bases are TGTGCCAGCGGGGCGGGCGGAACGAATCAGCCCCAGCATTTT. As protein: CASGAGGTNQPQHF.

This clone was recorded a few times. The chain links TRBV5-1 to TRBJ1-1, with no clear D. Looked up from germline, CDR1 is SGHRS and CDR2 is YFSETQ. Deletions cut 9 bases from V and 0 bases from J, with 15 bases between. This CDR3 is 14 amino acids long. The CDR3 loop is CATREGSVNTEAFF. The CDR3 DNA is TGCGCCACTCGAGAGGGTTCCGTGAACACTGAAGCTTTCTTT.

The chain has TRBV10-3 and TRBJ1-2; maybe TRBD1 (6 bases). Germline CDR1 and CDR2: ENHRY and SYGVKD. V lost 10 bases and J lost 4, with 28 bases in between. There are 17 residues in the CDR3. The chain's CDR3 is CATLRNLGQRDLYGYTF. The CDR3 DNA reads TGTGCCACACTCCGGAACCTAGGACAGAGAGACCTCTATGGCTACACCTTC.

The V call is TRBV30, the J call TRBJ2-4; D possibly uses TRBD1 or TRBD2 (5 bases each). Germline V lookup: CDR1 GTSNPN, CDR2 SVGIG (reference sequence). V was clipped by 1 base and J by 2 bases, with 27 bases between them. This CDR3 is 20 amino acids long. The CDR3 DNA reads TGTGCCTGGAGTGCTCGAAGGGGCAGAGAAAAGAGACTAACCAAAAACATTCAGTACTTC. Its protein product is CAWSARRGREKRLTKNIQYF.

Details on this clone: The missing conserved phenylalanine or tryptophan at the end of this CDR3 makes a read error likely. The chain carries TRBV5-8 and TRBJ1-6; 9 bases are shared with TRBD1. The CDR3 sequence is 14 residues long. V lost 4 bases, J lost 10 bases, and 6 bases stayed unmatched. The germline CDR1 and CDR2 sequences are SGHTS and YDEGEE. CDR3 DNA: TGTGCCAGCAGCCCTACAGGGGGCTTCTCACCCCTCCACCTT. As protein: CASSPTGGFSPLHL.

This clone has only one observation. This chain uses TRBV7-2 with TRBJ2-3; D ambiguous. CDR1 and CDR2 (germline): SGHTA, FQGNSA. V was cut by 0 bases and J by 5 bases, with 9 bases left in between. The CDR3 runs 14 residues. CDR3 residues: CASSLALGVDTQYF. CDR3 nucleotide sequence: TGTGCCAGCAGCTTAGCGCTTGGAGTAGATACGCAGTATTTT.

This chain uses TRBV5-4 with TRBJ2-5; D call uncertain. This CDR3 spans 16 amino acids. Germline assignment: CDR1 SGHNT and CDR2 YYREEE (reference sequence). Trimming removed 3 bases from V and 0 bases from J, with 15 bases in between. The CDR3 DNA reads as TGTGCCAGCAGCTCAAATGGAAAGGAGTACCAAGAGACCCAGTACTTC. It translates to CASSSNGKEYQETQYF.

The table lists this clone with a count of one. The genes are TRBV14 and TRBJ1-2; D not certain. Per the germline V gene, CDR1 is SGHDN and CDR2 is FVKESK. Trimming cost V 4 bases and J 1 base, with 7 bases left between them. The CDR3 contains 13 residues. The CDR3 bases are TGTGCCAGCAGCCCCAGTATTAACTATGGCTACACCTTC. It translates to CASSPSINYGYTF.

The V gene is TRBV27, the J gene TRBJ2-1; TRBD2 matches at 7 bases. Unmatched junction bases numbered 6, after V lost 2 bases and J lost 8 bases. This CDR3 contains 14 residues. The germline gives CDR1 MNHEY, CDR2 SMNVEV (reference sequence). CDR3 sequence reads: CASSLLGGVDEQFF. The DNA of the CDR3 is TGTGCCAGCAGTTTACTGGGGGGGGTGGATGAGCAGTTCTTC.

Worth noting for this clone: The junction differs from germline at one of its ends, possibly a read error. The chain carries TRBV7-7 and TRBJ1-3; 7 nucleotides line up with TRBD1. Germline loops: CDR1 SSHAT, CDR2 FNYEAQ (reference sequence). This CDR3 is built from 13 residues. In DNA, the CDR3 is TGTGCTAGCAGCTCGCAACAGGGGAACACCATATATTTT. Translation gives CASSSQQGNTIYF.